One T cell receptor beta chain is described in this entry. With 3 bases removed from V and 3 bases from J, the gap between germline ends came to 9 bases. From germline, CDR1 is SQVTM and CDR2 ANQGSEA. This CDR3 has 12 amino acids. These data come from a study of blood T cell repertoires in COVID-19. Sequencing used immunoSEQ multiplex PCR; TCRdb keeps in-frame clones, though not all of them. The profile shows approximately 150,000 clones, approximately 73% of them singletons. This clonotype originated in a man in his sixties with acute or convalescent COVID-19. The specimen sequenced was peripheral blood. J is TRBJ2-7 and V is TRBV29-1; possible D gene TRBD1, 5 bases. The CDR3 sequence: CSVDGADYEQYF. CDR3 coding DNA: TGCAGCGTTGATGGGGCGGACTACGAGCAGTACTTC.